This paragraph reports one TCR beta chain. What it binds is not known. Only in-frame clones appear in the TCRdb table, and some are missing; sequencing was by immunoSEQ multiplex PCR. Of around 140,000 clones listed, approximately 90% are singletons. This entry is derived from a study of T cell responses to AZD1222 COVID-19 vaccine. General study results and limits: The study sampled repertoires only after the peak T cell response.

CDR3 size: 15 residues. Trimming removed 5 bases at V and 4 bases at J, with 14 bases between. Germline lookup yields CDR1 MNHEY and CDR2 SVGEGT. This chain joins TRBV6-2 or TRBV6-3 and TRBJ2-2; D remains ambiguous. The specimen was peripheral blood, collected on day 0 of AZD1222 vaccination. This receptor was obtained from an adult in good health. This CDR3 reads CASSTSGPGTGELFF. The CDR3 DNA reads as TGTGCCAGCAGTACCTCCGGGCCAGGCACCGGGGAGCTGTTTTTT.